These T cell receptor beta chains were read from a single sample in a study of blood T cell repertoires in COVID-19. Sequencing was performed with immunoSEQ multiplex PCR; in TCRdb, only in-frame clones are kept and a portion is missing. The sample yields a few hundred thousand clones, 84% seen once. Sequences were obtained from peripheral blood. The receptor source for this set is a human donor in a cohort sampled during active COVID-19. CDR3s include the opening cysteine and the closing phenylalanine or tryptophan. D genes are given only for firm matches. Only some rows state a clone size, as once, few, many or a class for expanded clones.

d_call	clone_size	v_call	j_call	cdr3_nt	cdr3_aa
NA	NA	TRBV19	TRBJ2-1	TGTGCCAGCAATCCGACTAGACTCCCTGAGAATGAGCAGTTCTTC	CASNPTRLPENEQFF
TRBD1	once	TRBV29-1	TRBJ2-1	TGCAGCGTTCAAACACACACAGGGGTTGGTTACAATGAGCAGTTCTTC	CSVQTHTGVGYNEQFF
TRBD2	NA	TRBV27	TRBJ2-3	TGTGCCAGCAGTTTTGTAGCGGGGGGGAGGACTCCGTATTTT	CASSFVAGGRTPYF
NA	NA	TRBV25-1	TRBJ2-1	TGTGCCAGCAGTGAGTGGCAGGGGAGAGCTGAGCAGTTCTTC	CASSEWQGRAEQFF
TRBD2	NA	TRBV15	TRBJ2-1	TGTGCCACCAGCAGAGCTCCGCCTTCTAGCGGGAGCTCCTACAATGAGCAGTTCTTC	CATSRAPPSSGSSYNEQFF
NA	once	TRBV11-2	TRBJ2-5	TGTGCCAGCAGCTTAAATAGCCCGGGAGAGACCCAGTACTTC	CASSLNSPGETQYF
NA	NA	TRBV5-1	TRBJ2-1	TGCGCCAGCAGCTTGGCTAGCCCCACCTACAATGAGCAGTTCTTC	CASSLASPTYNEQFF
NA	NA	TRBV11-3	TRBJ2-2	TGTGCCAGCAGCCATCGGTCGGGGACCGGGGAGCTGTTTTTT	CASSHRSGTGELFF
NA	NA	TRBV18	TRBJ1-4	TGTGCCAGCTCACCACAACGGGCCGCGGGGGCCGATGAAAAACTGTTTTTT	CASSPQRAAGADEKLFF
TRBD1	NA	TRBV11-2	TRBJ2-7	TGTGCCAGCAGCTCGGGACAGTTCTACGAGCAGTACTTC	CASSSGQFYEQYF
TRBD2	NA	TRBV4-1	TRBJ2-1	TGCGCCAGCAGCCGTATCCCACCGGGACTAGCGGACAATGAGCAGTTCTTC	CASSRIPPGLADNEQFF
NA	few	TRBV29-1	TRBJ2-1	TGCAGCGTTGAAAGCGCCCGGAGCTCCTACAATGAGCAGTTCTTC	CSVESARSSYNEQFF
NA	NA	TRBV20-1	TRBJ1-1	TGCAGTGCAGGGGGGAACACTGAAGCTTTCTTT	CSAGGNTEAFF
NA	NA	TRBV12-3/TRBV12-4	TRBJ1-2	TGTGCCAGCAGTACGCGACACCCTGGGCGCTACACCTTC	CASSTRHPGRYTF
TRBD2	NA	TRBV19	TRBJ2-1	TGTGCCAGTAGCTTAGCGGGAGGCTCCAATGAGCAGTTCTTC	CASSLAGGSNEQFF
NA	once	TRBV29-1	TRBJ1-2	TGCAGCGTTGAAGACCCGGGAAGAGGCTACACCTTC	CSVEDPGRGYTF
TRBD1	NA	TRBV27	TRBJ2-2	TGTGCCAGCAGTTTATTGGACAGGGTTATGGACACCGGGGAGCTGTTTTTT	CASSLLDRVMDTGELFF
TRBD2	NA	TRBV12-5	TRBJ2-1	TGTGCTAGTGGTTCCGGACTAGCGGGATACAATGAGCAGTTCTTC	CASGSGLAGYNEQFF
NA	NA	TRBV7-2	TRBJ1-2	TGTGCCAGCAGCTTAGGCTCGGGTTTTGCAAGCTACACCTTC	CASSLGSGFASYTF
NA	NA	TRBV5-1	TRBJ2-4	TGCGCCAGCAGCCCTACGGGGTCGGCCAAAAACATTCAGTACTTC	CASSPTGSAKNIQYF
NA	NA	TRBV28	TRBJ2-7	TGTGCCAGCAGTTTTGGTGCGCCCGAGCAGTACTTC	CASSFGAPEQYF
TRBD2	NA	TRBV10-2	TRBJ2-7	TGCGCCAGCGGACTAGTCAACGAGCAGTACTTC	CASGLVNEQYF